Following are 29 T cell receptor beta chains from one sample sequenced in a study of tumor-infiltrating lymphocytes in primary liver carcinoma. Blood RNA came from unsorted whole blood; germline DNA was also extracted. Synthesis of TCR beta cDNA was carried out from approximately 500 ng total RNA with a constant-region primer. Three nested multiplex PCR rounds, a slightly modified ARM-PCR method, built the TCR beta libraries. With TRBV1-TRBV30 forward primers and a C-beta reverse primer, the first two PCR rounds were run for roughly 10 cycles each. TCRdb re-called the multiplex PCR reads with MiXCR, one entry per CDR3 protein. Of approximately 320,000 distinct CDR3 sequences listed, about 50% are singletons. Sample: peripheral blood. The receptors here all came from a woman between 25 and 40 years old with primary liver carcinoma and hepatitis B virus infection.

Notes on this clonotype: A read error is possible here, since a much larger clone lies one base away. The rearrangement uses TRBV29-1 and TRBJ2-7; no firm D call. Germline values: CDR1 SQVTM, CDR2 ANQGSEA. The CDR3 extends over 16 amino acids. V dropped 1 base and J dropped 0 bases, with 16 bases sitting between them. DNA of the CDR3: TGCAGCGTTGAAGGCCCCGACAAGGGATTCTCCTACGAGCAGTACTTC. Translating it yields CSVEGPDKGFSYEQYF.

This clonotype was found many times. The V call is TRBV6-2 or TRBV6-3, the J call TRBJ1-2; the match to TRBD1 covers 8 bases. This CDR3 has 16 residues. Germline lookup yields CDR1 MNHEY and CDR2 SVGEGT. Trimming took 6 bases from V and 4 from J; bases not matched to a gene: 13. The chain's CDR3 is CASSPPQGATSYGYTF. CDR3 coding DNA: TGTGCCAGCAGCCCCCCCCAGGGGGCGACCTCCTATGGCTACACCTTC.

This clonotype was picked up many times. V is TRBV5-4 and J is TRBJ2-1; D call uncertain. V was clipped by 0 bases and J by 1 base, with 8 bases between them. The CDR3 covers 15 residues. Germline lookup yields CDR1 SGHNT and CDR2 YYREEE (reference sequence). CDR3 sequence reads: CASSLVGFSYNEQFF. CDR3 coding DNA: TGTGCCAGCAGCTTGGTGGGATTTTCCTACAATGAGCAGTTCTTC.

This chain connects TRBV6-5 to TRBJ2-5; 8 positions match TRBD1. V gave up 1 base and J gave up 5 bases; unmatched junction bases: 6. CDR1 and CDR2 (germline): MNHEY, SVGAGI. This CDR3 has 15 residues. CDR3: CASSYLAGGIETQYF. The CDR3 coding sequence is TGTGCCAGCAGTTACTTGGCAGGGGGCATTGAGACCCAGTACTTC.

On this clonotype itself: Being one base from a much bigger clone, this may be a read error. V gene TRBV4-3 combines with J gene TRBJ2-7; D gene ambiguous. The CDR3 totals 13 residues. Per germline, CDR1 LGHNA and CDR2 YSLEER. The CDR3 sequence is CVSSQNGLREQYF. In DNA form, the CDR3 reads TGCGTCAGCAGCCAGAACGGGTTGCGCGAGCAGTACTTC.

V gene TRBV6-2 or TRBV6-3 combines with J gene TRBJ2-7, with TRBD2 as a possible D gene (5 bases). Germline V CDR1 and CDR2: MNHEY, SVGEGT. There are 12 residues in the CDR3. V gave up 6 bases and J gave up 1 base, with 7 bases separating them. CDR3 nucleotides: TGTGCCAGCAGCCCGGGGTCCTACGAGCAGTACTTC. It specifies CASSPGSYEQYF.

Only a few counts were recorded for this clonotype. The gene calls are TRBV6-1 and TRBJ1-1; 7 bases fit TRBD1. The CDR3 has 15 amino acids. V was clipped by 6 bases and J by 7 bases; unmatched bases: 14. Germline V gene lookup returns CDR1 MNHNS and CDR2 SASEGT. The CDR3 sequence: CASSQAPDRILEAFF. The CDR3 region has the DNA TGTGCCAGCAGCCAAGCTCCGGACAGGATCCTTGAAGCTTTCTTT.

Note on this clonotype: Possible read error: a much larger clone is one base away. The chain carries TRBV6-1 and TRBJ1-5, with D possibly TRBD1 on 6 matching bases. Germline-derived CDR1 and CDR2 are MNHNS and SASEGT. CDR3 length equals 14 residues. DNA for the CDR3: TGTGCCGGCAGATACAGGGATAGCAATCAGCCCCAGCATTTT. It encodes CAGRYRDSNQPQHF.

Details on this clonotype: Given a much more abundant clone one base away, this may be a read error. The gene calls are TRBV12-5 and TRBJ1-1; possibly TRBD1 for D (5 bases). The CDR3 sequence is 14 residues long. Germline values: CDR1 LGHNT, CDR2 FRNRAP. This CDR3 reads CASSLQGPETEAFF. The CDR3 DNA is TGTGCCAGCAGTCTTCAGGGTCCCGAAACTGAAGCTTTCTTT.

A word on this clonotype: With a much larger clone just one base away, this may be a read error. Written as DNA, the CDR3 is TGTGCCAGCAGTGAAACTTCCCCCTGGGACAGACTTAACTATGGCTACACCTTC. Translated: CASSETSPWDRLNYGYTF. The genes are TRBV6-1 and TRBJ1-2, with 7 bases lining up with TRBD1. Germline CDR1 is MNHNS and CDR2 is SASEGT. The CDR3 has 18 amino acids. V lost 2 bases and J lost 1; bases outside the gene matches: 13.

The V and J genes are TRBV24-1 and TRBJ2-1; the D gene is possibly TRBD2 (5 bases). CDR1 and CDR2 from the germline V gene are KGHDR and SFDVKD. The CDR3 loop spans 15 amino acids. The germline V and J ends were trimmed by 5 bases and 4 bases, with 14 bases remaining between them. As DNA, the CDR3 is TGTGCCACCAGTGGTAGGGAGACCTCGTACAATGAGCAGTTCTTC. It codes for CATSGRETSYNEQFF.

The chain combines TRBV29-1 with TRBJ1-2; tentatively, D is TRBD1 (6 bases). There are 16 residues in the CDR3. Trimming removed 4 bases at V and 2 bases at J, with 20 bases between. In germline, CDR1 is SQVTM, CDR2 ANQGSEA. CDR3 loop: CSVVTQGRGSNYGYTF. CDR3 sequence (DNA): TGCAGCGTTGTTACACAGGGTAGGGGCTCCAACTATGGCTACACCTTC.

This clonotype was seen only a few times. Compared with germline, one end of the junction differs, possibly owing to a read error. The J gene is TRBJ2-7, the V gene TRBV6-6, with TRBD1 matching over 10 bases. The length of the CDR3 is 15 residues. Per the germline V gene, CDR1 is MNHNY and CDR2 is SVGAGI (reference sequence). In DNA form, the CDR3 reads TGTGCCAGCAGTAACTCCGGGACAGGGGAGCGGGAGCAGTACTTC. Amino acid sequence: CASSNSGTGEREQYF.

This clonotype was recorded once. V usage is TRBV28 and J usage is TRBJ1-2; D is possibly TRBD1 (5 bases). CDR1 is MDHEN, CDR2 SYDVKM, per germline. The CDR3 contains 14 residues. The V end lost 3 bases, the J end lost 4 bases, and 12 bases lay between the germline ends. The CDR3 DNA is TGTGCCAGCAGTTTTGTCGGGGGAGGCTATGGCTACACCTTC. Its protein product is CASSFVGGGYGYTF.

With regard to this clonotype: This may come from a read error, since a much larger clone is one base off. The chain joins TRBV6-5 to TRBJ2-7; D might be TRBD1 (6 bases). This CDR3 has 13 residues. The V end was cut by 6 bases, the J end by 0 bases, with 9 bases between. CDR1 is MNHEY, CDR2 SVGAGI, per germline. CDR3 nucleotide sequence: TGTGCCAGCAGGGTGACAGGCTCCTACGAGCAGTACTTC. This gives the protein CASRVTGSYEQYF.

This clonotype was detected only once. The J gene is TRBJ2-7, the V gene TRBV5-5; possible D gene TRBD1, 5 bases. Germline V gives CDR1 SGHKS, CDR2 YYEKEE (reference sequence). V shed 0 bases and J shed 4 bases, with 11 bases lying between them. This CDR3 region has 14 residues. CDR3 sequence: CASSLVGVDYEQYF. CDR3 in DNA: TGTGCCAGCAGCTTGGTAGGGGTGGATTACGAGCAGTACTTC.

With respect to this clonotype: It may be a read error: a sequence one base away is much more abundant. CDR3 residues: CASSYTNLASSFF. The CDR3 DNA reads TGTGCCAGCAGTTACACTAACCTAGCCTCGTCGTTCTTC. The chain combines TRBV6-2 or TRBV6-3 with TRBJ2-1, with a weak D call TRBD2 (5 bases). V lost 2 bases and J lost 15, with 17 bases in between. This CDR3 has 13 amino acids. The germline CDR1 and CDR2 sequences are MNHEY and SVGEGT.

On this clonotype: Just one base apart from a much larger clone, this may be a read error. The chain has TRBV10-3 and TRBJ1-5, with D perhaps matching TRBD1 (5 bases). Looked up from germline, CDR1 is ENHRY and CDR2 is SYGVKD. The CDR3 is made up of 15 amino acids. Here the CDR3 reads CAIDKGPYSYQPQHF. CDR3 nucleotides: TGTGCCATCGACAAGGGACCCTATAGCTATCAGCCCCAGCATTTT.

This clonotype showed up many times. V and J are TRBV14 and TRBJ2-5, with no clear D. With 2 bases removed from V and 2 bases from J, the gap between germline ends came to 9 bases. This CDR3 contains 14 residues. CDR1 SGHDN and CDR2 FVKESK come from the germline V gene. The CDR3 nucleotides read TGTGCCAGCAGCCAACCTGCCAAGCAAGAGACCCAGTACTTC. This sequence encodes CASSQPAKQETQYF.

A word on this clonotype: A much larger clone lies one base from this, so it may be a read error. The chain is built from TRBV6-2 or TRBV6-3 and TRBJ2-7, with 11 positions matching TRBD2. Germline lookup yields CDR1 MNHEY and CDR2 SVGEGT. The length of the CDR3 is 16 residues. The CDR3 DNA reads TGTCCCAGCAGTTACTCGAGGACTAGCGGGTCCTACGAGCAGTACTTC. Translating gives CPSSYSRTSGSYEQYF.

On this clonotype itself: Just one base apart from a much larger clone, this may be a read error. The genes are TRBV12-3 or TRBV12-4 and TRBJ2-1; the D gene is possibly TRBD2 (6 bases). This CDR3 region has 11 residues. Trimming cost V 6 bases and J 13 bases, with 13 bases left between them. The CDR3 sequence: CASSRGRSQFF. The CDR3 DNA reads TGTGCCAGCAGCCGGGGGAGGAGCCAGTTCTTC.

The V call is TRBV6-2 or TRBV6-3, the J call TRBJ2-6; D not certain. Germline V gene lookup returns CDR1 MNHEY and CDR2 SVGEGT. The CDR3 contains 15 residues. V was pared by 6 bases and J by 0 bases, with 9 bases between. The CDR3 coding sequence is TGTGCCAGCAGCGCTTCGGACTCTGGGGCCAACGTCCTGACTTTC. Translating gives CASSASDSGANVLTF.

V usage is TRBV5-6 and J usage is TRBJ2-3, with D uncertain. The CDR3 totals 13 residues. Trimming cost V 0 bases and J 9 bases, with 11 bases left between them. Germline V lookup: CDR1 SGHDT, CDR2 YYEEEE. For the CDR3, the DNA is TGTGCCAGCAGCTTGGTGGCCAGCAGAACGCAGTATTTT. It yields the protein CASSLVASRTQYF.

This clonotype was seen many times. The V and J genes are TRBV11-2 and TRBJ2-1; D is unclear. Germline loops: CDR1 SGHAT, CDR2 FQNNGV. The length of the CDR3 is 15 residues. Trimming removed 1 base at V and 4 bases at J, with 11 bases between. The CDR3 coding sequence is TGTGCCAGCAGCTTAGTTACCGGGCCGTACAATGAGCAGTTCTTC. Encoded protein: CASSLVTGPYNEQFF. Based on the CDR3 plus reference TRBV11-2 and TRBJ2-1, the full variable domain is EAGVAQSPRYKIIEKRQSVAFWCNPISGHATLYWYQQILGQGPKLLIQFQNNGVVDDSQLPKDRFSAERLKGVDSTLKIQPAKLEDSAVYLCASSLVTGPYNEQFFGPGTRLTVL.

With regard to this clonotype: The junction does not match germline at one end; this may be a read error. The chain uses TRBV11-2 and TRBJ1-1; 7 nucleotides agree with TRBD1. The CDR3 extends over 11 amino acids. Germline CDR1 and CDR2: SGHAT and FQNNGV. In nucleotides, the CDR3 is TGTGCCTGCAGCTTCCCAGGGGGAGCATTCTTT. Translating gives CACSFPGGAFF.

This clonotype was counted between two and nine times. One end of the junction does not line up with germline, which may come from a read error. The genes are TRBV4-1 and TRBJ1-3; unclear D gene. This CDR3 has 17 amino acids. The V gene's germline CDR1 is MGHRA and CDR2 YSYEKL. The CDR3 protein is CASGQVPPGLRRNTIYF. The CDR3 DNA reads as TGCGCCAGCGGCCAAGTCCCCCCGGGCCTCAGAAGAAACACCATATATTTT.

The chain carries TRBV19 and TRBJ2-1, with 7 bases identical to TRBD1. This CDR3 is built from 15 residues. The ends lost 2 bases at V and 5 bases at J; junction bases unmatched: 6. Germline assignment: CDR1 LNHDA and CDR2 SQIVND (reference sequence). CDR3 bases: TGTGCCAGTAGTATATCAGGACAGGCTAACAATGAGCAGTTCTTC. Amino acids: CASSISGQANNEQFF.

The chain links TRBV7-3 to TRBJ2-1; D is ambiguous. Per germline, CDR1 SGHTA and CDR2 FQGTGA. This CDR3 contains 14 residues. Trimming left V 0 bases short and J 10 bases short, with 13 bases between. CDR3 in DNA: TGTGCCAGCAGCTTAACTGGGTTTGAAGGGGAGCAGTTCTTC. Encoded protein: CASSLTGFEGEQFF.

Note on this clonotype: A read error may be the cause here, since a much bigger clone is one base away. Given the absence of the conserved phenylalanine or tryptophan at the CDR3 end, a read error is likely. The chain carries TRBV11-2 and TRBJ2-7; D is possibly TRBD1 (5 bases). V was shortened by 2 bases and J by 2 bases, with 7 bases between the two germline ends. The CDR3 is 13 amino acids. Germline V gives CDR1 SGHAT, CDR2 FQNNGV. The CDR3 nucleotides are TGTGCCAGCAGCTTACTGGACACCTACGAGCAGTACTTA. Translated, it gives CASSLLDTYEQYL.